This T cell receptor (beta chain) was sequenced in a study of T cell repertoires in cytomegalovirus infection (dated by TCRdb to 2018 to 2020). For the wider study: Recently identified HLA-C-restricted CMV epitopes, whose presentation resists viral immunomodulation, were targeted by peptide stimulations together with well-studied HLA-B-restricted epitopes. The HLA type of each donor mattered for the analysis, because public TCR beta signatures pointed to carriage of CMV infection along with the matching HLA type.

Explained via the paper, the treatment or condition label denotes: in vitro stimulation with specific CMV peptide epitopes to enrich CMV-specific T cells. General conclusions and limits of the study: Carriers of CMV infection plus the relevant HLA type were discriminated by the cumulative frequency of public TCR beta family members in the study cohort and in an independent roughly 370-donor cohort. In the ex vivo response, HLA-C-restricted CMV-specific TCR beta clonotypes were dominant, and in two of eight donors the single most frequent clonotype came from this HLA-C-restricted group.

The listed sequencing device is Illumina HiSeq 1500. TCRdb's own reprocessing of the public reads used fastp at Q25 and MiXCR and kept productive beta chains. Each record represents a unique CDR3 protein, reported with the most common genes and DNA among its rows. Recorded for this sample are approximately 310,000 distinct CDR3 sequences; 20% to 25% of them occurred a single time. The ten largest clones represent 13% of the sample. The table lists this clonotype with a few counts. Its antigen is not yet known. Per-base qualities were not stored, and no clone one base away is much larger. The V and J ends are trimmed by 2 bases and 4 bases, leaving 14 bases between them. The CDR3, from cysteine to phenylalanine, totals 15 residues. Only the CDR3 DNA is retained, 45 bases long and in frame from the first base. The germline V gene yields MDHEN for CDR1 and SYDVKM for CDR2.

The receptor was isolated from a human donor in good health (CMV status not recorded). Some clones in this sample may be carry-over from other donors' samples. The V and J segments used are TRBV28 and TRBJ1-2; TRBD1 might be the D gene, on 6 matching bases. The material sequenced was cultured PBMCs, taken from culture after CMV antigen stimulation. This receptor carries the CDR3 CASSLPGAHSYGYTF. The nucleotide sequence is TGTGCCAGCAGTTTACCGGGGGCTCACTCCTATGGCTACACCTTC.